This is a list of T cell receptor beta chains from one sample in a study of response to subunit inactivated influenza vaccine. Via MiXCR, TCRdb re-called the RT-PCR reads, giving one row per CDR3 protein. The sample includes about 190,000 distinct CDR3 sequences, 14% seen only once; the top ten take about 25%. The material was CD8+ T cells sorted from PBMCs, obtained 4 to 6 days after vaccination. The receptor set was obtained from a man aged 45-65 years who received an inactivated influenza vaccine. CDR3s include the opening cysteine and the closing phenylalanine or tryptophan. D genes are given only for firm matches. Only part of the rows carry a size: once, few, many, or a class if the clone is expanded.

V: TRBV6-5
J: TRBJ2-7
size: -
D: -
CDR3: CASSSYDAARIGHEQYF
DNA: TGTGCCAGCAGTTCCTACGACGCCGCTCGGATCGGCCACGAGCAGTACTTC

V: TRBV12-3/TRBV12-4
J: TRBJ2-7
size: few
D: -
CDR3: CASSFLAETYEQYF
DNA: TGTGCCAGCAGTTTTCTGGCGGAGACCTACGAGCAGTACTTC

V: TRBV25-1
J: TRBJ1-2
size: -
D: TRBD1
CDR3: CASSETGKVYGYTF
DNA: TGTGCCAGCAGTGAGACAGGGAAAGTCTATGGCTACACCTTC

V: TRBV20-1
J: TRBJ2-3
size: few
D: TRBD2
CDR3: CSAPTGTTHTDTQYF
DNA: TGCAGTGCGCCCACCGGGACTACTCACACAGATACGCAGTATTTT

V: TRBV29-1
J: TRBJ2-7
size: -
D: -
CDR3: CSVAPGRTYEQYF
DNA: TGCAGCGTTGCCCCGGGACGGACCTACGAGCAGTACTTC

V: TRBV12-3/TRBV12-4
J: TRBJ1-5
size: -
D: -
CDR3: CASSLGLHRPQHF
DNA: TGTGCCAGCAGTCTCGGACTACATCGACCCCAGCATTTT

V: TRBV18
J: TRBJ2-1
size: -
D: -
CDR3: CASSTPRTTARNEQFF
DNA: TGTGCCAGCTCAACGCCCAGGACTACCGCCCGAAACGAGCAGTTCTTC

V: TRBV2
J: TRBJ2-1
size: few
D: TRBD2
CDR3: CAIILAGGYNEQFF
DNA: TGTGCCATCATCCTAGCGGGCGGCTACAATGAGCAGTTCTTC

V: TRBV7-6
J: TRBJ2-7
size: -
D: TRBD2
CDR3: CASSQAGGGEEQYF
DNA: TGTGCCAGCAGCCAAGCGGGGGGAGGCGAGGAGCAGTACTTC

V: TRBV4-1
J: TRBJ2-7
size: many
D: TRBD2
CDR3: CASSQDLGTSGSYEQYF
DNA: TGCGCCAGCAGCCAAGATCTTGGGACTAGCGGATCCTACGAGCAGTACTTC

V: TRBV2
J: TRBJ2-7
size: few
D: -
CDR3: CASSTGLSYEQYF
DNA: TGTGCCAGCAGTACGGGACTCTCCTACGAGCAGTACTTC

V: TRBV18
J: TRBJ2-1
size: -
D: -
CDR3: CASSPGLGQSPDSPYNEQFF
DNA: TGTGCCAGCTCACCAGGATTAGGTCAGTCACCGGATTCCCCGTACAATGAGCAGTTCTTC

V: TRBV4-3
J: TRBJ1-4
size: few
D: TRBD1
CDR3: CASSPLGTGEEKLFF
DNA: TGCGCCAGCAGCCCTCTTGGGACAGGGGAAGAAAAACTGTTTTTT

V: TRBV12-3/TRBV12-4
J: TRBJ1-5
size: many
D: -
CDR3: CASSLASLINPQHF
DNA: TGTGCCAGCAGTTTAGCCAGCCTCATCAATCCCCAGCATTTT

V: TRBV9
J: TRBJ2-7
size: -
D: TRBD1
CDR3: CASSVGQGTYEQYF
DNA: TGTGCCAGCAGCGTCGGACAGGGGACCTACGAGCAGTACTTC